The clone carrying this T cell receptor beta chain was detected a few times. Antigen specificity is unknown. Sequenced material consisted of expressed TCRB transcripts (all of the isolated RNA was reverse transcribed). Naive, central memory and regulatory T cell samples produced a mean of roughly 3.9 million reads. Sequenced by immunoSEQ multiplex PCR; TCRdb stores in-frame clones only, minus some. The sample has about 200,000 clones; around 9.9% are singletons. It was via CD45RO/CCR7/CD25/CD127/CD95/CD27 that CD4+ naive, central memory, regulatory and stem cell-like memory cells were sorted. The sample belongs to a study of beta chain features in type 1 diabetes. Whole-study results and caveats: Significant though moderate, a shortening of TCRB CDR3s appeared in all four CD4+ subsets of Type 1 diabetes patients.

The length of the CDR3 is 15 residues. V gave up 1 base and J gave up 7 bases, with 14 bases separating them. From germline, CDR1 is SGHTA and CDR2 FQGTGA. Sequencing was performed on central memory CD4+ T cells from blood. The receptor was isolated from a man between 18 and 35 years old in good health. The chain links TRBV7-3 to TRBJ2-1; tentative D call: TRBD2 (5 bases). CDR3 residues: CASSLMVGASNEQFF. The CDR3 DNA is TGTGCCAGCAGCTTAATGGTGGGAGCAAGTAATGAGCAGTTCTTC.